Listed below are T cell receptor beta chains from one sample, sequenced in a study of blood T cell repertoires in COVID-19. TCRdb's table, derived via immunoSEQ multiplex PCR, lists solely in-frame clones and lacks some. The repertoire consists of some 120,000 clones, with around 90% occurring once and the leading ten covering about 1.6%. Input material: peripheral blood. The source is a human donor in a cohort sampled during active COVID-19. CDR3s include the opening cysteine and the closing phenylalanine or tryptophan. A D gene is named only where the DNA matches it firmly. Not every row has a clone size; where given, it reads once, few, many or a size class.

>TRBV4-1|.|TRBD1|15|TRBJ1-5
TGCGCCAGCAGCCAGACGACAGGGTTAGGCCAGCCCCAGCATTTT
CASSQTTGLGQPQHF
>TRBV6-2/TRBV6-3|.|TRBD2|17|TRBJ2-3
TGTGCCAGCAGCCGTCCTAGGACGGGAGGGCGCACAGATACGCAGTATTTT
CASSRPRTGGRTDTQYF
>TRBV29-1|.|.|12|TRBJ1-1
TGCAGCGCCCTGGACACGAACACTGAAGCTTTCTTT
CSALDTNTEAFF
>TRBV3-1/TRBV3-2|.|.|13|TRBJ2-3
TGTGCCAGCAGCACTACGGGGGCAGATACGCAGTATTTT
CASSTTGADTQYF
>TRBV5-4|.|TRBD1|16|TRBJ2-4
TGTGCCAGCAGCTTGTGGGGGGGACAGGGGAAAAACATTCAGTACTTC
CASSLWGGQGKNIQYF
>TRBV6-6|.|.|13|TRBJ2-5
TGTGCCAGCAGTAGAACAGGGATGGAGACCCAGTACTTC
CASSRTGMETQYF
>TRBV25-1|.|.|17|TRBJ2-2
TGTGCCAGCAGTGAATTCTTTTCCAGGGCCAACACCGGGGAGCTGTTTTTT
CASSEFFSRANTGELFF
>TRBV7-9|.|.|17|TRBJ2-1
TGTGCCAGCAGCTTTTCGGGTAGGGAGAGTTTTGGCAATGAGCAGTTCTTC
CASSFSGRESFGNEQFF
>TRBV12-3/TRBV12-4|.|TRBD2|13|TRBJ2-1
TGTGCCAGCAGCCCGAGCGGGAGGAATGAGCAGTTCTTC
CASSPSGRNEQFF
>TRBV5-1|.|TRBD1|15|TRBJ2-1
TGCGCCAGCAGCTTCCTCCGACAGGGCCACAATGAGCAGTTCTTC
CASSFLRQGHNEQFF
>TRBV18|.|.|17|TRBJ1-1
TGTGCCAGCTCACCCCGAGGGAGGGGGGCAGGGAACACTGAAGCTTTCTTT
CASSPRGRGAGNTEAFF
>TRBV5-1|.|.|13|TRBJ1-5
TGCGCCAGCAGCTCCGCCGGGGATCAGCCCCAGCATTTT
CASSSAGDQPQHF
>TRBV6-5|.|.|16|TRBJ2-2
TGTGCCAGCAGTTACGTTTTAGGCAGGGTCACCGGGGAGCTGTTTTTT
CASSYVLGRVTGELFF
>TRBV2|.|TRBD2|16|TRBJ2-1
TGTGCCAGCAGTGAAGAAGCGGGGTTCTCCTACAATGAGCAGTTCTTC
CASSEEAGFSYNEQFF
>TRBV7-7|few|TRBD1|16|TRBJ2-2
TGTGCTAGCAGCAGATCCGGGACAGGGATAGTCGGGGAGCTGTTTTTT
CASSRSGTGIVGELFF
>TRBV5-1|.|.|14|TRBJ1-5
TGCGCCAGCAGCCCAGGGAACAGGGAACAGCCCCAGCATTTT
CASSPGNREQPQHF
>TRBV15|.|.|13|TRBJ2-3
TGTGCCACCAGCAGGGGGGCGGGAGATACGCAGTATTTT
CATSRGAGDTQYF
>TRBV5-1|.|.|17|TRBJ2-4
TGCGCCAGCAGCTTGCTCACCGGGACACTAGCCAAAAACATTCAGTACTTC
CASSLLTGTLAKNIQYF
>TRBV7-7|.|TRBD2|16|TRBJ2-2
TGTGCTAGCAGCCCGACCGGGACTAGCCTTCCCGGGGAGCTGTTTTTT
CASSPTGTSLPGELFF
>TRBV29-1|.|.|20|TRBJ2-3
TGCAGCGTTGAGCCCAGGGGGGAGTGGACGGGATCAGTCCGCACAGATACGCAGTATTTT
CSVEPRGEWTGSVRTDTQYF
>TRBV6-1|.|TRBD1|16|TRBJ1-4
TGTGCCAGCAGTGAAGATCAGGGGGAGGTCTTTGAAAAACTGTTTTTT
CASSEDQGEVFEKLFF
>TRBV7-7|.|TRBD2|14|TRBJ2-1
TGTGCTAGCAGCCCGGGAGGGGCTGTCAATGAGCAGTTCTTC
CASSPGGAVNEQFF
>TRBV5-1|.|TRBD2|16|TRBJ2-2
TGCGCCAGCAGCTCTTTAGCGGGAGTGCCGACCGGGGAGCTGTTTTTT
CASSSLAGVPTGELFF
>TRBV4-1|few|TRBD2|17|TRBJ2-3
TGCGCCAGCAGCCACCAACTAGCGGGGGCAAGCAGGGATACGCAGTATTTT
CASSHQLAGASRDTQYF
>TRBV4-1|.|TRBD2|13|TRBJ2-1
TGCGCCAGCAGCGTCTGGGGGGGAAATGAGCAGTTCTTC
CASSVWGGNEQFF
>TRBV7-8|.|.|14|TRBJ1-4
TGTGCCAGCAGCCCCAGGGAGGGTTATGAAAAACTGTTTTTT
CASSPREGYEKLFF
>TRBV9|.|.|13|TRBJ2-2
TGTGCCAGCAGCGTAGGCAGCGGCGGGGAGCTGTTTTTT
CASSVGSGGELFF
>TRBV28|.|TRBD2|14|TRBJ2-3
TGTGCCAGCAGGTCGGGAGGCCTTACAGATACGCAGTATTTT
CASRSGGLTDTQYF
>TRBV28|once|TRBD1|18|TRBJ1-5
TGTGCCAGCAGACCTCGTTGGGACAGGCGCCATGACAATCAGCCCCAGCATTTT
CASRPRWDRRHDNQPQHF
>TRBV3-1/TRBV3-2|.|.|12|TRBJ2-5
TGTGCCAGCAGCCAACGGACTGAGACCCAGTACTTC
CASSQRTETQYF
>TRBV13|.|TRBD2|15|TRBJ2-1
TGTGCCAGCAGCTCGACGGGACTAGCGCGGAATGAGCAGTTCTTC
CASSSTGLARNEQFF
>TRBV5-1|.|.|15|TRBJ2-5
TGCGCCAGCAGCCCGCTGGACTGGAACCAAGAGACCCAGTACTTC
CASSPLDWNQETQYF
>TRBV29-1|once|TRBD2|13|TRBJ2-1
TGCAGCGTCGCCAGGGTAGCGGGCGATGAGCAGTTCTTC
CSVARVAGDEQFF
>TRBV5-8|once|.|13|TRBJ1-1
TGTGCCAGCAGCTTAGGCAGGGCTGCTGAAGCTTTCTTT
CASSLGRAAEAFF
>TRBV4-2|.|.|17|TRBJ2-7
TGTGCCAGCAGCCAAGATGGAGGCAGGACGAGGTCCTACGAGCAGTACTTC
CASSQDGGRTRSYEQYF
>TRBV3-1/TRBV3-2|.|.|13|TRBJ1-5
TGTGCCAGCAGCCAAGATCAGGGGCAGCCCCAGCATTTT
CASSQDQGQPQHF
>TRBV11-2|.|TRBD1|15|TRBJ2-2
TGTGCCAGCAGCCCCAGGACAGGGAACACCGGGGAGCTGTTTTTT
CASSPRTGNTGELFF
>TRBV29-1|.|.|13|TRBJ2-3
TGCAGCGTTGGAGACGGGAGAACAGATACGCAGTATTTT
CSVGDGRTDTQYF
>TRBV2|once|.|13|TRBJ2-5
TGTGCCAGCAGTACGACAGCCCAAGAGACCCAGTACTTC
CASSTTAQETQYF
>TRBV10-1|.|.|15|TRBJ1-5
TGCGCCAGCAGTCGCGCACAGGAGAGCAATCAGCCCCAGCATTTT
CASSRAQESNQPQHF
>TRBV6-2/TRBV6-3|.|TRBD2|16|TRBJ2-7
TGTGCCAGCAGTTACTCGAGGACTAGCGGGAGTTACGAGCAGTACTTC
CASSYSRTSGSYEQYF
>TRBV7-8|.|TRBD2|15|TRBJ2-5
TGTGCCAGCAGGAGGACTAGCGGGGTTACGGAGACCCAGTACTTC
CASRRTSGVTETQYF
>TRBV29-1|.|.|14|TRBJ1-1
TGCAGCGTTGAAGTAGGAGGGTTTCCCACTGAAGCTTTCTTT
CSVEVGGFPTEAFF
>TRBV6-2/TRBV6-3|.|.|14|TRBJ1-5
TGTGCCAGCAGTTACTCGGGTGGCGGCCAGCCCCAGCATTTT
CASSYSGGGQPQHF
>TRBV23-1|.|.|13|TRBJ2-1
TGCGCCAGCAGACAGGGACCCTACAATGAGCAGTTCTTC
CASRQGPYNEQFF
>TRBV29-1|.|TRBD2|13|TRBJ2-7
TGCAGCGTTGCTAGCGGGAATTCATACGAGCAGTACTTC
CSVASGNSYEQYF
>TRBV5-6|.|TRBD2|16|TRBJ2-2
TGTGCCAGCAGCTTGGTGGTTAGCGGGCTCACCGGGGAGCTGTTTTTT
CASSLVVSGLTGELFF
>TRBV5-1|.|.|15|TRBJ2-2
TGCGCCAGCAGCGGAGCGGGACAAGCCACCGGGGAGCTGTTTTTT
CASSGAGQATGELFF
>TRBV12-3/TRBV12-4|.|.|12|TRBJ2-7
TGTGCCAGCAGTTTAGATCCGGGAGAGCAGTACTTC
CASSLDPGEQYF